These T cell receptor beta chains were read from a single sample in a study of blood T cell repertoires in COVID-19. Method: immunoSEQ multiplex PCR; TCRdb's copy keeps in-frame clones and lacks some. The data hold around 250,000 clones, with approximately 80% observed a single time. Source material: peripheral blood. The receptor source for this set is a woman aged 18-29 years with acute or convalescent COVID-19. The CDR3 runs from the conserved cysteine through the conserved F or W. D genes are given only for firm matches. Expanded clones are given a class, and other clones once, few, many or no size at all.

d_gene	j_gene	v_gene	abundance	len	CDR3nt	CDR3aa
.	TRBJ2-2	TRBV2	.	13	TGTGCCAGCAGAGCTGAGCGCACCGGGGAGCTGTTTTTT	CASRAERTGELFF
TRBD2	TRBJ2-5	TRBV15	.	19	TGTGCCACCAGCAGAGATCTCTCTTTTGGGGCGGGAGAGTTGGAGACCCAGTACTTC	CATSRDLSFGAGELETQYF
.	TRBJ1-2	TRBV19	.	13	TGTGCCAGTAGTATTACAGGGAACTATGGCTACACCTTC	CASSITGNYGYTF
.	TRBJ2-5	TRBV6-2/TRBV6-3	.	17	TGTGCCAGCAGTCCCTGGGGAGTCGAGGCGTTACAAGAGACCCAGTACTTC	CASSPWGVEALQETQYF
TRBD1	TRBJ1-6	TRBV7-2	.	15	TGTGCCAGCAGCTATGGACAGGGTACGAGTTCACCCCTCCACTTT	CASSYGQGTSSPLHF
.	TRBJ1-5	TRBV7-9	.	13	TGTGCCAGCAGCCAGGGATCGGGCCAGCCCCAGCATTTT	CASSQGSGQPQHF
.	TRBJ2-1	TRBV5-1	once	13	TGCGCCAGCAGCTTGGCCGGGCAGGGGGAGCAGTTCTTC	CASSLAGQGEQFF
.	TRBJ2-3	TRBV4-3	.	14	TGCGCCAGCAGCCAAGCGGGAGCTGCAGATACGCAGTATTTT	CASSQAGAADTQYF
.	TRBJ1-4	TRBV28	.	13	TGTGCCAGCAGTCCCGGGAATAATGAAAAACTGTTTTTT	CASSPGNNEKLFF
.	TRBJ2-3	TRBV7-9	.	13	TGTGCCAGCAGCTTAGCAGGGGCAGATACGCAGTATTTT	CASSLAGADTQYF
.	TRBJ2-6	TRBV4-3	few	18	TGCGCCAGCAGTCTCGATCCGGGACTCCTCTCTGGGGCCAACGTCCTGACTTTC	CASSLDPGLLSGANVLTF
TRBD1	TRBJ1-1	TRBV28	.	17	TGTGCCAGCAGTTTTGACGGGACAGGGGGCGAGGTACCTGAAGCTTTCTTT	CASSFDGTGGEVPEAFF